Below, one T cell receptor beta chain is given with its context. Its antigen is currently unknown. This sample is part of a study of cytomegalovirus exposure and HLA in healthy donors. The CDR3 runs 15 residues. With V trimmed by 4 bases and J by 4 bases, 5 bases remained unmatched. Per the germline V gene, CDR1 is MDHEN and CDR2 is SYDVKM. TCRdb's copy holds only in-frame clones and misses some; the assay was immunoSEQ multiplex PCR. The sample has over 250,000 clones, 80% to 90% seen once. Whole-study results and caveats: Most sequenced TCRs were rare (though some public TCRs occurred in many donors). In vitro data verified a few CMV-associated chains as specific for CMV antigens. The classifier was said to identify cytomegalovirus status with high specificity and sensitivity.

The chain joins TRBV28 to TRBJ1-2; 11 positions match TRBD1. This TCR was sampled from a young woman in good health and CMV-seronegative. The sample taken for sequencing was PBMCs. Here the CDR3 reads CASSSGTGGPYGYTF. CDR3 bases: TGTGCCAGCAGTTCCGGGACAGGGGGACCCTATGGCTACACCTTC.